This T cell receptor (beta chain) was obtained from a study of blood T cells in healthy people across ages. The CDR3 consists of 15 residues. CDR1 is SGHTA and CDR2 is FQGNSA in the germline V gene. The trim removed 5 bases at V and 8 bases at J, leaving 12 bases unmatched. Primers used in a second PCR of roughly 6 to 11 cycles were a sample-barcoded 5' primer and a J-beta primer mix. Carrying 12 random nucleotides, a template-switch adaptor labeled each individual cDNA molecule. TCRdb passed the 5' RACE reads through MiXCR, listing each CDR3 protein once. The table records about 600,000 distinct CDR3 sequences, around half of them present only once.

The source of this sequence is a man older than 75 in good health. The chain has TRBV7-2 and TRBJ2-1; 7 bases are shared with TRBD2. Material: blood. CDR3 coding DNA: TGTGCCAGCAGCCCTGGACGAGCGGGGAAGGATGAGCAGTTCTTC. The encoded protein is CASSPGRAGKDEQFF.